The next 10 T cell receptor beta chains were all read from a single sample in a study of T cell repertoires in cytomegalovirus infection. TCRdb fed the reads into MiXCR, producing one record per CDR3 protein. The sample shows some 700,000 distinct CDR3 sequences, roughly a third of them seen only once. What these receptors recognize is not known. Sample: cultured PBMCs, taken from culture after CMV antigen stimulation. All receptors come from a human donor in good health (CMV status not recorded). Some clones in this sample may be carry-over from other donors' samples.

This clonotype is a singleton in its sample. CDR3 region: CASSQDEGEVFGYTF. CDR3 nucleotide sequence: TGCGCCAGCAGCCAAGATGAGGGGGAAGTGTTCGGCTACACCTTC. This chain uses TRBV4-3 with TRBJ1-2, with D possibly being TRBD1 (6 bases). The CDR3 has 15 amino acids. The germline CDR1 and CDR2 sequences are LGHNA and YSLEER. The V end lost 0 bases, the J end lost 8 bases, and 16 bases lay between the germline ends.

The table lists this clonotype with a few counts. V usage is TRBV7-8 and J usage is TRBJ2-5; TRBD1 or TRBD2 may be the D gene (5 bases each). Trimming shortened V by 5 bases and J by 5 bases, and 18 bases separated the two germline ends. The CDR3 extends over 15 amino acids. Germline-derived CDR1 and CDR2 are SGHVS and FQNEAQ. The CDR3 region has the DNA TGTGCCAGCAGCGGACAACTAGTCCCTGATGAGACCCAGTACTTC. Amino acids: CASSGQLVPDETQYF.

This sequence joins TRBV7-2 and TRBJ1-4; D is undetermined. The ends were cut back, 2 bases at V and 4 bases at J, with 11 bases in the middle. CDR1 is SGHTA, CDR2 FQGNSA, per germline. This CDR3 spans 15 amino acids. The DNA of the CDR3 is TGTGCCAGCAGCTTACTGGGCGGACTTAATGAAAAACTGTTTTTT. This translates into CASSLLGGLNEKLFF.

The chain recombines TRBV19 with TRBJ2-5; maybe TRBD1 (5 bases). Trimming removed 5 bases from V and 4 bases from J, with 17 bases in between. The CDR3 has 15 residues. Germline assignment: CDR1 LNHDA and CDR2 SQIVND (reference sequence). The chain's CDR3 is CASSGASGVGETQYF. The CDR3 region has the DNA TGTGCCAGTAGTGGGGCCTCTGGGGTCGGAGAGACCCAGTACTTC.

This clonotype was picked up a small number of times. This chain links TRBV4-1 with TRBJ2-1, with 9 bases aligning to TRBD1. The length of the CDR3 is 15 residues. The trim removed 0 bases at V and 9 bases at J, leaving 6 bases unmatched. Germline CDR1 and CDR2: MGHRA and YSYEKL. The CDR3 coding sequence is TGCGCCAGCAGCCAAGATCGAGGGACAGGGTCTGAGCAGTTCTTC. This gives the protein CASSQDRGTGSEQFF.

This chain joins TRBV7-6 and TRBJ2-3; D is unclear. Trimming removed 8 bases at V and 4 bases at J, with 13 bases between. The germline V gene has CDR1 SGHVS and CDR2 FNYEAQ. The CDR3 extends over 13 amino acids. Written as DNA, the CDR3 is TGTGCCAGCTCCCCTGGGGTTTCAGATACGCAGTATTTT. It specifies CASSPGVSDTQYF.

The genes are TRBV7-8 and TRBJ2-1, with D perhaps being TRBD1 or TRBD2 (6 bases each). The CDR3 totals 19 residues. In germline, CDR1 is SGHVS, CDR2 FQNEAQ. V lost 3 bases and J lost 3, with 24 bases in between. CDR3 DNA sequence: TGTGCCAGCAGCTTCGGGGCTAACAGGGACTCCTGGGACTACAATGAGCAGTTCTTC. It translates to CASSFGANRDSWDYNEQFF.

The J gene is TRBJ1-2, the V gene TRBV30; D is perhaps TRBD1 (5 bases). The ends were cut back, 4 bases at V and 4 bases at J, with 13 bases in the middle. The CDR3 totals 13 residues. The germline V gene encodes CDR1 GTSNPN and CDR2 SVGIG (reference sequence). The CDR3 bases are TGTGCCTGGACTTTACAGGCAATCTATGGCTACACCTTC. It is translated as CAWTLQAIYGYTF.

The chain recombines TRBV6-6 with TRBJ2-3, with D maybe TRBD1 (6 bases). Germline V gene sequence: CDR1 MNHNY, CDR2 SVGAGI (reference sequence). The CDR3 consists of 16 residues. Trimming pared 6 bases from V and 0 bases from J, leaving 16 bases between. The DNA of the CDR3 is TGTGCCAGCAGATACCAGGGGTCGACTAGCACAGATACGCAGTATTTT. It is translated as CASRYQGSTSTDTQYF.

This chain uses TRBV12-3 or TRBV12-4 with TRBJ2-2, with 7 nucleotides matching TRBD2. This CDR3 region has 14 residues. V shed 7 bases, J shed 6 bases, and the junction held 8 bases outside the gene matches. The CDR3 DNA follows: TGTGCCAGCACCGGGGAGGGCGCCGCCGGGGAGCTGTTTTTT. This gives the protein CASTGEGAAGELFF.